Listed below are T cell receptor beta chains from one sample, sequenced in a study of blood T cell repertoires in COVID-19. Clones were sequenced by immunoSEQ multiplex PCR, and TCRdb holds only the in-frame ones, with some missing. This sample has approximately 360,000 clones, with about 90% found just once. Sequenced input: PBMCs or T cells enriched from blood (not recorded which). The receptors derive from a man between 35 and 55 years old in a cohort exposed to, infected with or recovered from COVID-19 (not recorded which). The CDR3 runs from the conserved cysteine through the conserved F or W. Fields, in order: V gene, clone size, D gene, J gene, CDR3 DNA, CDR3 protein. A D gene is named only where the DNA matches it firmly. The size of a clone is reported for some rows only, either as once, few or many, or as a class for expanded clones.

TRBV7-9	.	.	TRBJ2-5	TGTGCCAGCAGCTTAGTAGAAGAGACCCAGTACTTC	CASSLVEETQYF
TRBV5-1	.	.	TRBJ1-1	TGCGCCAGCAGCTTGGAGGGGACATCGGCTGAAGCTTTCTTT	CASSLEGTSAEAFF
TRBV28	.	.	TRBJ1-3	TGTGCCAGCAGGCGAGAGACAGCTGGAAACACCATATATTTT	CASRRETAGNTIYF
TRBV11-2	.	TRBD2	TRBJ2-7	TGTGCCAGCAGCCATAGCGGGAGAAACGAGCAGTACTTC	CASSHSGRNEQYF
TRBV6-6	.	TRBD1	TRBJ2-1	TGTGCCAGCAGCAGACAGGGGGCAGGTGAGCAGTTCTTC	CASSRQGAGEQFF
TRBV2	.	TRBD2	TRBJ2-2	TGTGCCAGCAGGTTCGGGACTAAGAATCACGGGGAGCTGTTTTTT	CASRFGTKNHGELFF
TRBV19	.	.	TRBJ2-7	TGTGCCAGTAGTACCCAGGGGGGCTACGAGCAGTACTTC	CASSTQGGYEQYF
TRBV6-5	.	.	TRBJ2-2	TGTGCCAGCGTTACCGACAGCTCGAACACCGGGGAGCTGTTTTTT	CASVTDSSNTGELFF
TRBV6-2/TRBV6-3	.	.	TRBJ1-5	TGTGCCAGCAGTCCGATAGGCGTAGGAGGGCAGCCCCAGCATTTT	CASSPIGVGGQPQHF
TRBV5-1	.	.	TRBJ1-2	TGCGCCAGCAGCTTCGGACAATCCTATGGCTACACCTTC	CASSFGQSYGYTF
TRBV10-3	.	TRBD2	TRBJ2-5	TGTGCCATCAGTGACCGACTAGCGGGAAAGGTAACCCAGTACTTC	CAISDRLAGKVTQYF
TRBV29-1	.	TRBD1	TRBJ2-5	TGCAGCGTGACAGGGTCGGAGACCCAGTACTTC	CSVTGSETQYF
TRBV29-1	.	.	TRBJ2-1	TGCAGCGTTGTCAAATACAATGAGCAGTTCTTC	CSVVKYNEQFF
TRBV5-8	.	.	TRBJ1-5	TGTGCCAGCAGCCGTCCCAGGGGCGCTTATCAGCCCCAGCATTTT	CASSRPRGAYQPQHF
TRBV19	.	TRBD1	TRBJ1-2	TGTGCCCAACCCGGGACAGGGGGCAATGGCTACACCTTC	CAQPGTGGNGYTF
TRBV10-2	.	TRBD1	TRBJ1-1	TGCGCCACAACCGGGACAGGGGGCACTGAAGCTTTCTTT	CATTGTGGTEAFF
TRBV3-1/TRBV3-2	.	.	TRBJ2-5	TGTGCCAGCAGCCGAAGGGGAAGCCGAGAGACCCAGTACTTC	CASSRRGSRETQYF
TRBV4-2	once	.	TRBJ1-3	TGTGCCAGCAGCCAAGAAGGGGTCACTGGAAACACCATATATTTT	CASSQEGVTGNTIYF
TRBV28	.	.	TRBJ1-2	TGTGCCAGCAGTTTGAGGGGGACACTGGAGGGCTACACCTTC	CASSLRGTLEGYTF
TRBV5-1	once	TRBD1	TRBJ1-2	TGCGCCAGCAGCACCACGGGACAGGGGGCGTCGGAGCGCGGCTACACCTTC	CASSTTGQGASERGYTF
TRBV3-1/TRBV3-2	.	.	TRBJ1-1	TGTGCCAGCAGCCAAGCAAGGGGCAGCACTGAAGCTTTCTTT	CASSQARGSTEAFF
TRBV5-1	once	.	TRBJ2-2	TGCGCCAGCAGCGCGGAGAACACCGGGGAGCTGTTTTTT	CASSAENTGELFF
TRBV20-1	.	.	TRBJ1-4	TGCAGTGCTAAAGACAGGTTGAAACTGTTTTTT	CSAKDRLKLFF
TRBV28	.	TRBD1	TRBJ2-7	TGTGCCACCACTCGGGGACAGGGGGCCTACGAGCAGTACTTC	CATTRGQGAYEQYF
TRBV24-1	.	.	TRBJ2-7	TGTGCCACACAGGGACCCTCCTACGGAGAGCAGTACTTC	CATQGPSYGEQYF
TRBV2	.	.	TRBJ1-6	TGTGCCAGCAGTGAAGATATTCCGTCGTCGAGTAATTCACCCCTCCACTTT	CASSEDIPSSSNSPLHF